The source of this T cell receptor (beta chain) is a study of Tregs in tolerant kidney transplant recipients. Sequencing was performed with immunoSEQ multiplex PCR; in TCRdb, only in-frame clones are kept and a portion is missing. The sample yields over 50,000 clones, over 75% seen once. The study, taken as a whole, reports: Validation in larger populations is needed because few patients were studied. Antigen-driven expansion was suggested because donor-specific Tregs expanded more than all Tregs in tolerant patients.

About this clone: What it recognizes is unknown.

The sequence was obtained from a human donor who received a combined kidney and bone marrow transplant. Sequencing was performed on Tregs from blood, taken before the transplant.

CDR3 protein: CASSPGGNYEQYF. The CDR3 DNA reads TGTGCCAGCAGCCCGGGGGGAAACTACGAGCAGTACTTC. The J gene is TRBJ2-7, the V gene TRBV11-2; 7 positions agree with TRBD2. The CDR3 spans 13 residues. V lost 5 bases to trimming and J lost 3 bases; unmatched junction nucleotides: 4. Germline V gene lookup returns CDR1 SGHAT and CDR2 FQNNGV.